Below, one T cell receptor beta chain is given with its context. The data originate from a study of CD8 T cells in Susac syndrome. Negative isolation was applied to CD8+ and CD4+ T cells, and FACS enrichment was applied to TEMRA cells. The CDR3 contains 12 residues. V was shortened by 3 bases and J by 10 bases, with 10 bases between the two germline ends. The germline gives CDR1 SEHNR, CDR2 FQNEAQ (reference sequence). 0.5 to 1 ug RNA was reverse transcribed with random hexamers. TCRdb redid the calling of the immunoSEQ multiplex PCR reads with MiXCR, one entry per CDR3 protein. The sample consists of about 140,000 distinct CDR3 sequences, 85% to 95% of them appearing once.

This rearrangement joins TRBV7-9 to TRBJ2-1; D is uncertain. The source of this sequence is a human donor with Susac syndrome. The sequencing sample was made of CD4+ T cells from PBMCs. CDR3 residues: CASSFDGTEQFF. DNA of the CDR3: TGTGCCAGCAGCTTTGACGGCACGGAGCAGTTCTTC. Complete variable domain (other parts from reference TRBV7-9 and TRBJ2-1): DTGVSQNPRHKITKRGQNVTFRCDPISEHNRLYWYRQTLGQGPEFLTYFQNEAQLEKSRLLSDRFSAERPKGSFSTLEIQRTEQGDSAMYLCASSFDGTEQFFGPGTRLTVL.